Listed below are T cell receptor beta chains from one sample, sequenced in a study of blood T cell repertoires in COVID-19. The method was immunoSEQ multiplex PCR; TCRdb's version includes in-frame clones alone and lacks a portion of them. The data hold tens of thousands of clones, with roughly 90% observed a single time. Sequencing input: peripheral blood. These receptors originate from a man older than 75 with acute or convalescent COVID-19. Each CDR3 is given with its conserved first and last residue. A D gene is named only where the DNA matches it firmly. Clone size is stated in some rows and not others, as once, few, many or a class when expanded.

clone size | J gene | V gene | D gene | CDR3 DNA | CDR3 protein
- | TRBJ1-4 | TRBV9 | TRBD1 | TGTGCCAGCAGCGCGGACAGGGGGACGCCTAATGAAAAACTGTTTTTT | CASSADRGTPNEKLFF
few | TRBJ1-1 | TRBV19 | TRBD1 | TGTGCCAGCCAACGTGGGGCAGGGGGCGGTAACACTGAAGCTTTCTTT | CASQRGAGGGNTEAFF
- | TRBJ1-5 | TRBV4-2 | - | TGTGCCAGCAGCCAGGAATGGGGGACTAATCAGCCCCAGCATTTT | CASSQEWGTNQPQHF
- | TRBJ2-7 | TRBV6-1 | TRBD2 | TGTGCCAGCAGTGCTAGACTAGCGGGGGCCCTCTACGAGCAGTACTTC | CASSARLAGALYEQYF
once | TRBJ2-3 | TRBV7-3 | - | TGTGCCAGCAGCCCTACTCACAGCACAGATACGCAGTATTTT | CASSPTHSTDTQYF
- | TRBJ2-2 | TRBV5-8 | - | TGTGCCAGCAGCTGGGGGCTAGTAGGAACCGGGGAGCTGTTTTTT | CASSWGLVGTGELFF
once | TRBJ1-1 | TRBV6-5 | - | TGTGCCAGCAGTTCCGAATTCGGGGGAGCTTTCTTT | CASSSEFGGAFF
- | TRBJ2-7 | TRBV27 | - | TGTGCCAGCAGTTCTCCCTACGAGCAGTACTTC | CASSSPYEQYF
- | TRBJ1-2 | TRBV29-1 | - | TGCAGCGGGCTACAGTTATTCTATGGCTACACCTTC | CSGLQLFYGYTF
- | TRBJ2-3 | TRBV5-6 | TRBD1 | TGTGCCAGCAGCTTGCGACAGGGGATTCCAGATACGCAGTATTTT | CASSLRQGIPDTQYF
- | TRBJ1-2 | TRBV2 | - | TGTGCCAGCAGTGGAACAGGGATTGATGGCTACACCTTC | CASSGTGIDGYTF
- | TRBJ2-7 | TRBV11-2 | - | TGTGCCAGCAGCAATCGGGACGAGCAGTACTTC | CASSNRDEQYF
once | TRBJ2-5 | TRBV27 | TRBD1 | TGTGCCAGCAGTATAGGGACAGGCTTTCCGGAAGAGACCCAGTACTTC | CASSIGTGFPEETQYF
- | TRBJ1-3 | TRBV2 | - | TGTGCCAGCATGTATCAGGCGAACTCTGGAAACACCATATATTTT | CASMYQANSGNTIYF
few | TRBJ1-1 | TRBV5-1 | TRBD1 | TGCGCCAGCGGAGAGACAGGGGGGGTGAGGAACACTGAAGCTTTCTTT | CASGETGGVRNTEAFF
- | TRBJ2-1 | TRBV7-9 | TRBD2 | TGTGCCAGCAGCCCCTGGACTAGCTCCAATGAGCAGTTCTTC | CASSPWTSSNEQFF
- | TRBJ1-4 | TRBV5-5 | - | TGTGCCAGCAGCCCGGGCGGGGCGGGTTCAGTGGAAAAACTGTTTTTT | CASSPGGAGSVEKLFF
- | TRBJ2-7 | TRBV29-1 | - | TGCAGCGTTGAGGAACAGGCTTACTCCTACGAGCAGTACTTC | CSVEEQAYSYEQYF
- | TRBJ1-2 | TRBV2 | - | TGTGCCAGCAGAGCGTGGGGACAAGACACCGGCCAGGATGGCTACACCTTC | CASRAWGQDTGQDGYTF
- | TRBJ1-3 | TRBV18 | - | TGTGCCAGCTCACCAGAGTATCTCTCTGGAAACACCATATATTTT | CASSPEYLSGNTIYF
- | TRBJ1-5 | TRBV18 | - | TGTGCCAGCTCACCAAGGGGTGGCGGAAATCAGCCCCAGCATTTT | CASSPRGGGNQPQHF
- | TRBJ1-2 | TRBV29-1 | - | TGCAGCGTTGAGTGGCAGAACTATGGCTACACCTTC | CSVEWQNYGYTF
- | TRBJ1-2 | TRBV6-5 | - | TGTGCCAGCACTGGGGGCCCTAACTATGGCTACACCTTC | CASTGGPNYGYTF
once | TRBJ1-2 | TRBV2 | TRBD1 | TGTGCCAGCAAAACAGGGGGCGCGTACTATGGCTACACCTTC | CASKTGGAYYGYTF
- | TRBJ2-3 | TRBV7-2 | - | TGTGCCAGCAGCTTAACCAGGGGCCAACTATGGGCAGATACGCAGTATTTT | CASSLTRGQLWADTQYF
- | TRBJ2-2 | TRBV25-1 | TRBD1 | TGTGCCAGCAGCGGAATCCGGGACAGTAACACCGGGGAGCTGTTTTTT | CASSGIRDSNTGELFF
- | TRBJ2-7 | TRBV27 | - | TGTGCCAGCAGTCCCCTCGGGGGATTATACTACGAGCAGTACTTC | CASSPLGGLYYEQYF
- | TRBJ1-6 | TRBV2 | - | TGTGCCAGCAGTGCTTCTAAGGCCAGGGGAGCCAATTCACCCCTCCACTTT | CASSASKARGANSPLHF
- | TRBJ2-7 | TRBV6-5 | TRBD1 | TGTGCCAGCAGTAAGACAGGGGGTGACTACGAGCAGTACTTC | CASSKTGGDYEQYF
- | TRBJ1-1 | TRBV29-1 | - | TGCAGCGTTGAATTCCAGTACACTGAAGCTTTCTTT | CSVEFQYTEAFF
- | TRBJ2-7 | TRBV3-1/TRBV3-2 | - | TGTGCCAGCAGCCAGCTCCAAGGCAGAGGCTACGAGCAGTACTTC | CASSQLQGRGYEQYF
few | TRBJ1-2 | TRBV19 | TRBD1 | TGTGCCAGTAGTAACCGGGACAGACCCCTCTACACCTTC | CASSNRDRPLYTF
- | TRBJ2-7 | TRBV20-1 | - | TGCAGTGCTATCCTCCACGAGCAGTACTTC | CSAILHEQYF
- | TRBJ2-7 | TRBV11-2 | TRBD1 | TGTGCCAGCAGCTTAAACAGGGGGTCGGCGTACGAGCAGTACTTC | CASSLNRGSAYEQYF
- | TRBJ1-2 | TRBV6-1 | - | TGTGCCAGCAGTGACAGGGGTGAGGGACCGCAGGGCTACACCTTC | CASSDRGEGPQGYTF
- | TRBJ1-6 | TRBV18 | - | TGTGCCAGCTCGACCCAGGGGCGCCTTGGGAATTCACCCCTCCACTTT | CASSTQGRLGNSPLHF
once | TRBJ2-1 | TRBV5-4 | - | TGTGCCAGCAGCGCCGGACAGAACCTACATTACAATGAGCAGTTCTTC | CASSAGQNLHYNEQFF
- | TRBJ1-6 | TRBV5-5 | - | TGTGCCAGCAGCCTTCCGGGGATCCCCTTATTTAATTCACCCCTCCACTTT | CASSLPGIPLFNSPLHF
- | TRBJ1-2 | TRBV7-2 | - | TGTGCCAGCAGCCCCTACCGACAGGTAGACTATGGCTACACCTTC | CASSPYRQVDYGYTF
- | TRBJ2-7 | TRBV19 | - | TGTGCCAGTAGCCGACAGGCCAGCTACGAGCAGTACTTC | CASSRQASYEQYF
- | TRBJ2-3 | TRBV10-3 | TRBD2 | TGTGCCATCAGTACTAGCGGGGTACCAGATACGCAGTATTTT | CAISTSGVPDTQYF